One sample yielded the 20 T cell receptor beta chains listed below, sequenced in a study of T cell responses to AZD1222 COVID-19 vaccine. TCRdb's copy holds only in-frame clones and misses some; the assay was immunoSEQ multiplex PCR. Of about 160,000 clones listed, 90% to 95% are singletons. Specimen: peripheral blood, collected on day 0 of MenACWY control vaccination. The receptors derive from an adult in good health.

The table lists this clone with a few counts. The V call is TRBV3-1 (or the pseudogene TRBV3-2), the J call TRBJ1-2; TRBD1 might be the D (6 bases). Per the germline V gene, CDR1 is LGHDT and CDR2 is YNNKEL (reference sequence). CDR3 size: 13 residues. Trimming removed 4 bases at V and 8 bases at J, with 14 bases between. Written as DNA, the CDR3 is TGTGCCAGCAGCCTCGGACAGCCTATAGGCTACACCTTC. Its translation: CASSLGQPIGYTF.

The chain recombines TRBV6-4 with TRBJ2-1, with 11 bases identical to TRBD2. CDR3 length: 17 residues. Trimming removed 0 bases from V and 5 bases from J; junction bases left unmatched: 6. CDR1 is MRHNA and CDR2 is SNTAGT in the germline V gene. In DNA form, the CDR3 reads TGTGCCAGCAGTGACTCATCTGGGACTAGCGGAGACAATGAGCAGTTCTTC. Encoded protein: CASSDSSGTSGDNEQFF.

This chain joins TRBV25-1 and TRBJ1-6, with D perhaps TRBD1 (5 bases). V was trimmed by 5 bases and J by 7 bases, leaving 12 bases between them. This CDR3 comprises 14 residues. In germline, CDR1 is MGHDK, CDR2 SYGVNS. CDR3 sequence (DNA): TGTGCCAGCAGTACGGGGCTGGTGAATTCACCCCTCCACTTT. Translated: CASSTGLVNSPLHF.

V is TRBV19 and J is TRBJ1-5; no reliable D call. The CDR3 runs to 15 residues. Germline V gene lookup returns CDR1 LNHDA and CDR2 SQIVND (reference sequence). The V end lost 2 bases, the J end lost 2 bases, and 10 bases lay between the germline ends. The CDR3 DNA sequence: TGTGCCAGTAGTATACATAGGGAAGGCAATCAGCCCCAGCATTTT. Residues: CASSIHREGNQPQHF.

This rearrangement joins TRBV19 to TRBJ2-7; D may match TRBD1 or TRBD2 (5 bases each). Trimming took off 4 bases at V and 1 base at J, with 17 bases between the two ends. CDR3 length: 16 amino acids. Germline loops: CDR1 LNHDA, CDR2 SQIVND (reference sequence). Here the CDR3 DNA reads TGTGCCAGTAGTAGTTCAGGGCTAGCTCATTCCTACGAGCAGTACTTC. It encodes CASSSSGLAHSYEQYF.

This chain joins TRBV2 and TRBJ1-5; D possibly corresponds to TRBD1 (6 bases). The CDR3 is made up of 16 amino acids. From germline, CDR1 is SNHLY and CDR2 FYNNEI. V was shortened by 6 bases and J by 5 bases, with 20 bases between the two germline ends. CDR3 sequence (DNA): TGTGCCAGCAGCAAAAGGGCAGGGGCGGATCATCAGCCCCAGCATTTT. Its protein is CASSKRAGADHQPQHF.

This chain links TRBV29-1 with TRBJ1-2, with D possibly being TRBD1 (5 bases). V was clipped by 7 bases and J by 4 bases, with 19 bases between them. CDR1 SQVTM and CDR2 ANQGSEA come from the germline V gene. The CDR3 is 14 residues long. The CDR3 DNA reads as TGCAGCGCCGGAGAAGGCGGGGGTGGCTATGGCTACACCTTC. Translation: CSAGEGGGGYGYTF.

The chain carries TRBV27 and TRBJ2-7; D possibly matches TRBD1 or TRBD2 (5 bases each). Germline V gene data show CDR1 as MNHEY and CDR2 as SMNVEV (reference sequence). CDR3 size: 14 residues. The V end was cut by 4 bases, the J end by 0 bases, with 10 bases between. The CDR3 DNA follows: TGTGCCAGCAGTTGGGCAGGGAGCTCCTACGAGCAGTACTTC. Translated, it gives CASSWAGSSYEQYF.

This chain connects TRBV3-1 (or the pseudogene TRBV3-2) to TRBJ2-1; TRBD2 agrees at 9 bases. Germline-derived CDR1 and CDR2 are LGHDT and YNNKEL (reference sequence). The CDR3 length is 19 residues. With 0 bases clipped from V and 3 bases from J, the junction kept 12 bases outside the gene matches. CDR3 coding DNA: TGTGCCAGCAGCCAAGATCTCGCGGGAGGGCCCTCAGACTACAATGAGCAGTTCTTC. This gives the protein CASSQDLAGGPSDYNEQFF.

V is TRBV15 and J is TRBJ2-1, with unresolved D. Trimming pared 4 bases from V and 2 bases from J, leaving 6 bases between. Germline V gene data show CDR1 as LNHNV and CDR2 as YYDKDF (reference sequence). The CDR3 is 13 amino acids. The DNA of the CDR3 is TGTGCCACCAGCACCGGAACCTACAATGAGCAGTTCTTC. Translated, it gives CATSTGTYNEQFF.

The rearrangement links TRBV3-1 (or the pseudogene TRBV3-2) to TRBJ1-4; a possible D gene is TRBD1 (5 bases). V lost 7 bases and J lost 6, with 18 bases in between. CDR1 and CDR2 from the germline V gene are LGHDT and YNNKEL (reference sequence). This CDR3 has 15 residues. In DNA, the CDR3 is TGTGCCAGCACCTCAAACAGCTTGGGGGATGAAAAACTGTTTTTT. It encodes CASTSNSLGDEKLFF.

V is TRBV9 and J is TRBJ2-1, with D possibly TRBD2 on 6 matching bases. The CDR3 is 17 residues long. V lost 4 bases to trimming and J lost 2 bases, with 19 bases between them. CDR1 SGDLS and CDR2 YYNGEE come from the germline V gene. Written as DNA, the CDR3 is TGTGCCAGCAGCCCCTCATTGGGGGGAGTTACCTACAATGAGCAGTTCTTC. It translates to CASSPSLGGVTYNEQFF.

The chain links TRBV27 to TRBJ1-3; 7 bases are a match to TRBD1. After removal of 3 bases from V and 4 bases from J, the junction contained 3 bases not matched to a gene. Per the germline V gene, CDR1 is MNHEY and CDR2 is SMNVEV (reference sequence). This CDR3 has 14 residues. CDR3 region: CASSLTGLGNTIYF. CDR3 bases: TGTGCCAGCAGTTTGACAGGGTTGGGAAACACCATATATTTT.

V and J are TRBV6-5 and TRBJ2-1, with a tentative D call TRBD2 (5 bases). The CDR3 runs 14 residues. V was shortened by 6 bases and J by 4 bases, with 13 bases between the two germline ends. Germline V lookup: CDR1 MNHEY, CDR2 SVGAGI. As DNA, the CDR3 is TGTGCCAGCAGCTCCCCGAGCGGATACAATGAGCAGTTCTTC. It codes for CASSSPSGYNEQFF.

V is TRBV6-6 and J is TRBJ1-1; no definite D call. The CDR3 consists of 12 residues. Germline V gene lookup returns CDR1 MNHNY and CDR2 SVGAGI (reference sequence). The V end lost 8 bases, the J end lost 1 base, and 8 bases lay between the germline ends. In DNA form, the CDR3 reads TGTGCCAGCGGTCCAGGGAACACTGAAGCTTTCTTT. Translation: CASGPGNTEAFF.

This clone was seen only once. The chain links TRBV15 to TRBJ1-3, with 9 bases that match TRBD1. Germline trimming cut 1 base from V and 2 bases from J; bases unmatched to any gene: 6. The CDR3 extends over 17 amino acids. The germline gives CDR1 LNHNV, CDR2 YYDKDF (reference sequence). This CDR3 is CATSRVKTGGAGNTIYF. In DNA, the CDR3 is TGTGCCACCAGCAGAGTTAAGACAGGGGGAGCTGGAAACACCATATATTTT. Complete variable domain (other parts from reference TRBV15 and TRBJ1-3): DAMVIQNPRYQVTQFGKPVTLSCSQTLNHNVMYWYQQKSSQAPKLLFHYYDKDFNNEADTPDNFQSRRPNTSFCFLDIRSPGLGDTAMYLCATSRVKTGGAGNTIYFGEGSWLTVV.

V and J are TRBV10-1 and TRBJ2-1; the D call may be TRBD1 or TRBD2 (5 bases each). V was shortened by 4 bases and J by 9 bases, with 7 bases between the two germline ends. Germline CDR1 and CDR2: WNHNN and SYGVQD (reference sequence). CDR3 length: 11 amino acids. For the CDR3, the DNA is TGCGCCAGCAGTGCCGGGACTGAGCAGTTCTTC. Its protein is CASSAGTEQFF.

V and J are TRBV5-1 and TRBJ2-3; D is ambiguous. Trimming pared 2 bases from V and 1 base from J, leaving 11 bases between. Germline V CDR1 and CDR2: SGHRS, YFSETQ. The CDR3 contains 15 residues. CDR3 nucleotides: TGCGCCAGCAGCTTTTCCGGCCAGGGCACAGATACGCAGTATTTT. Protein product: CASSFSGQGTDTQYF.

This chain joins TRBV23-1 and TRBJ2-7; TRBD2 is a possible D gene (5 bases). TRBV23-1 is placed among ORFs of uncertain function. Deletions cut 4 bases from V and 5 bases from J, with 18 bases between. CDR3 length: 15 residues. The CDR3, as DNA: TGCGCCAGCAGTCCTCCCCGGACTTTGGTCGACGAGCAGTACTTC. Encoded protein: CASSPPRTLVDEQYF.

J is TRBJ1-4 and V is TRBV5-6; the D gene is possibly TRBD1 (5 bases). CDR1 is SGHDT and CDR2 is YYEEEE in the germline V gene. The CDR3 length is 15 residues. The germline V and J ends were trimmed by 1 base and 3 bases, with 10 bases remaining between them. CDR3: CASSLPGTANEKLFF. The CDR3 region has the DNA TGTGCCAGCAGCTTGCCTGGGACGGCTAATGAAAAACTGTTTTTT.